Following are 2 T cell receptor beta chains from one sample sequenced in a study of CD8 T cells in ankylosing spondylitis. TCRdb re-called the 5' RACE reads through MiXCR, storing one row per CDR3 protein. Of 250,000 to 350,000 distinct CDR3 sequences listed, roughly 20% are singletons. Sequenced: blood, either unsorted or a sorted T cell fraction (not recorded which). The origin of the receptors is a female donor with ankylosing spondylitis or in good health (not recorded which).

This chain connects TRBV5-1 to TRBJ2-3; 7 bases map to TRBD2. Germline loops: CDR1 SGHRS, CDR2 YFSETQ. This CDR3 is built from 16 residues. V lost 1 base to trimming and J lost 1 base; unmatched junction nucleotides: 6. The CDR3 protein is CASSLIASGGTDTQYF. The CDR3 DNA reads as TGCGCCAGCAGCTTGATCGCCAGCGGGGGCACAGATACGCAGTATTTT.

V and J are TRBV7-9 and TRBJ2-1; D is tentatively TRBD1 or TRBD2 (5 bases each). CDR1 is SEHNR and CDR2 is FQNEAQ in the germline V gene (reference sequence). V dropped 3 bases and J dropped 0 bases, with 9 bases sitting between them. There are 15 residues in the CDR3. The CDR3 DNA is TGTGCCAGCAGCTTTAGCGACAGCTCCTACAATGAGCAGTTCTTC. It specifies CASSFSDSSYNEQFF. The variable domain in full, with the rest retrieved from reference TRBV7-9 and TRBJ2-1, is DTGVSQNPRHKITKRGQNVTFRCDPISEHNRLYWYRQTLGQGPEFLTYFQNEAQLEKSRLLSDRFSAERPKGSFSTLEIQRTEQGDSAMYLCASSFSDSSYNEQFFGPGTRLTVL.